These 9 T cell receptor beta chains were all obtained from the same sample, sequenced in a study of T cell responses to AZD1222 COVID-19 vaccine. This table comes from immunoSEQ multiplex PCR, and its TCRdb copy is limited to in-frame clones, with some not included. Seen here are 95,000 or so clones, about 89% observed once, and the top ten hold around 8.3%. Material: peripheral blood, obtained 28 days after the second AZD1222 dose. The receptor source for this set is an adult who received the AZD1222 COVID-19 vaccine.

This chain joins TRBV19 and TRBJ1-5; D perhaps matches TRBD1 (5 bases). V was trimmed by 3 bases and J by 1 base, leaving 13 bases between them. This CDR3 spans 16 amino acids. Germline CDR1 and CDR2: LNHDA and SQIVND (reference sequence). The CDR3: CASSMRGAGSNQPQHF. CDR3 nucleotide sequence: TGTGCCAGTAGTATGAGGGGCGCTGGCAGCAATCAGCCCCAGCATTTT.

The chain couples TRBV4-1 to TRBJ2-1, with TRBD2 matching 7 bases. V trimming: 1 base; J trimming: 2 bases; junction bases outside the gene matches: 2. The CDR3 is 15 residues long. CDR1 is MGHRA, CDR2 YSYEKL, per germline. The DNA for the CDR3 is TGCGCCAGCAGCCAAGCTAGCGGCCCCTACAATGAGCAGTTCTTC. Translated, it gives CASSQASGPYNEQFF.

The V and J genes are TRBV5-1 and TRBJ2-2, with a weak D call TRBD1 (6 bases). The germline gives CDR1 SGHRS, CDR2 YFSETQ. The V end was cut by 5 bases, the J end by 0 bases, with 8 bases between. The CDR3 extends over 14 amino acids. The CDR3 spells CASRGAPNTGELFF. CDR3 coding DNA: TGCGCCAGCAGGGGGGCCCCGAACACCGGGGAGCTGTTTTTT.

This sequence joins TRBV7-6 and TRBJ2-7, with TRBD2 matching over 7 bases. The CDR3 contains 16 residues. The trim removed 5 bases at V and 0 bases at J, leaving 10 bases unmatched. Looked up from germline, CDR1 is SGHVS and CDR2 is FNYEAQ. CDR3 protein: CASSRLSSGDSYEQYF. CDR3 DNA sequence: TGTGCCAGCAGCAGACTCAGCAGCGGGGACTCCTACGAGCAGTACTTC.

The rearrangement uses TRBV4-1 and TRBJ2-2, with D hard to call. CDR1 MGHRA and CDR2 YSYEKL come from the germline V gene. The CDR3 has 15 amino acids. The germline V and J ends were trimmed by 3 bases and 1 base, with 9 bases remaining between them. The CDR3 is CASSHLFRNTGELFF. CDR3 in DNA: TGCGCCAGCAGCCATTTGTTTCGGAACACCGGGGAGCTGTTTTTT.

This clone was seen a few times. V is TRBV4-2 and J is TRBJ1-2; tentative D call: TRBD1 (5 bases). Trimming shortened V by 0 bases and J by 1 base, and 12 bases separated the two germline ends. The CDR3 consists of 16 residues. The germline CDR1 and CDR2 sequences are LGHNA and YNFKEQ. This CDR3 reads CASSQDLQTVNYGYTF. The CDR3 bases are TGTGCCAGCAGCCAAGACCTTCAGACAGTTAACTATGGCTACACCTTC.

The V call is TRBV7-9, the J call TRBJ1-3, with 9 bases aligning to TRBD1. Germline loops: CDR1 SEHNR, CDR2 FQNEAQ (reference sequence). The CDR3 spans 16 residues. V gave up 3 bases and J gave up 1 base; unmatched junction bases: 4. The CDR3, as DNA: TGTGCCAGCAGCTTGGGACAGGGTCTGTCTGGAAACACCATATATTTT. Amino acids: CASSLGQGLSGNTIYF.

The V and J genes are TRBV18 and TRBJ1-4; D might be TRBD1 (6 bases). In germline, CDR1 is KGHSH, CDR2 LQKENI. The V gene lost 5 bases and the J gene lost 8 bases, with 18 bases spanning the gap. This CDR3 region has 15 residues. CDR3 amino acids: CASSVGADRLEKLFF. Here the CDR3 DNA reads TGTGCCAGCTCAGTCGGAGCAGACAGGCTCGAAAAACTGTTTTTT.

This chain connects TRBV7-9 to TRBJ2-3; TRBD1 matches at 7 bases. J gave up 3 bases and V 3 bases, and 6 bases lay outside the gene matches. The CDR3 covers 15 residues. Germline CDR1 SEHNR, CDR2 FQNEAQ (reference sequence). CDR3 DNA sequence: TGTGCCAGCAGCTTGAGTGCCAGGGGGACAGATACGCAGTATTTT. Its protein product is CASSLSARGTDTQYF.